This is a list of T cell receptor beta chains from one sample in a study of early T cells in non-severe SARS-CoV-2 infection. Each CDR3 protein gets one entry after TCRdb re-called the 5' RACE reads with MiXCR. The sample holds 60,000 or so distinct CDR3 sequences, about 15% seen once. The starting material was whole blood, obtained at baseline. Every receptor here comes from an adult who was a healthcare worker with PCR-confirmed SARS-CoV-2 infection or an uninfected control (not recorded which). CDR3s include the opening cysteine and the closing phenylalanine or tryptophan. D genes are given only for firm matches. Some rows mark clone size as missing; the rest say once, few, many or name a class of expanded clone.

D: NA; J: TRBJ2-3; size: many; V: TRBV29-1; CDR3: CSVGTRAADTQYF; DNA: TGCAGCGTGGGGACGAGGGCCGCAGATACGCAGTATTTT
D: TRBD1; J: TRBJ1-5; size: NA; V: TRBV28; CDR3: CASSLRQGYNQPQHF; DNA: TGTGCCAGCAGTTTGAGACAGGGCTACAATCAGCCCCAGCATTTT
D: TRBD1; J: TRBJ1-4; size: NA; V: TRBV7-9; CDR3: CASSKGTGGATNEKLFF; DNA: TGTGCCAGCAGCAAAGGGACAGGCGGTGCAACTAATGAAAAACTGTTTTTT
D: TRBD1; J: TRBJ2-7; size: few; V: TRBV27; CDR3: CASSLSQGQGGTYEQYF; DNA: TGTGCCAGCAGTTTAAGCCAGGGACAGGGGGGTACCTACGAGCAGTACTTC
D: NA; J: TRBJ2-3; size: few; V: TRBV6-6; CDR3: CASGSDTQYF; DNA: TGTGCCAGCGGGTCAGATACGCAGTATTTT
D: NA; J: TRBJ1-1; size: many; V: TRBV20-1; CDR3: CSASWGRLTEAFF; DNA: TGCAGTGCTAGCTGGGGGCGCCTCACTGAAGCTTTCTTT
D: TRBD1; J: TRBJ1-5; size: few; V: TRBV28; CDR3: CASSGDRGKVQPQHF; DNA: TGTGCCAGCAGCGGCGACAGGGGTAAGGTTCAGCCCCAGCATTTT
D: TRBD2; J: TRBJ2-3; size: few; V: TRBV3-1; CDR3: CASSQTLAVQDTQYF; DNA: TGTGCCAGCAGCCAGACACTAGCGGTTCAAGATACGCAGTATTTT
D: NA; J: TRBJ2-7; size: many; V: TRBV29-1; CDR3: CSVEGDTQYEQYF; DNA: TGCAGCGTGGAGGGGGACACCCAGTACGAGCAGTACTTC
D: TRBD2; J: TRBJ2-3; size: few; V: TRBV20-1; CDR3: CSASLATSGSSGTDTQYF; DNA: TGCAGTGCTAGTCTCGCAACTAGCGGGAGTTCGGGCACAGATACGCAGTATTTT
D: TRBD2; J: TRBJ2-3; size: many; V: TRBV4-1; CDR3: CASSNGGTNRDTQYF; DNA: TGCGCCAGCAGCAACGGGGGGACGAACAGAGATACGCAGTATTTT
D: NA; J: TRBJ2-5; size: NA; V: TRBV10-3; CDR3: CAIREGPQETQYF; DNA: TGTGCCATCAGGGAGGGCCCTCAAGAGACCCAGTACTTC
D: NA; J: TRBJ2-1; size: few; V: TRBV5-1; CDR3: CASSLELSSSYNEQFF; DNA: TGCGCCAGCAGCTTGGAGTTATCGAGCTCCTACAATGAGCAGTTCTTC
D: TRBD2; J: TRBJ2-1; size: NA; V: TRBV10-3; CDR3: CAISELAGREQFF; DNA: TGTGCCATCAGTGAACTAGCGGGAAGGGAGCAGTTCTTC
D: NA; J: TRBJ2-7; size: NA; V: TRBV27; CDR3: CASSQISTGVQTYEQYF; DNA: TGTGCCAGCAGCCAGATCTCGACAGGCGTCCAGACCTACGAGCAGTACTTC
D: NA; J: TRBJ1-1; size: NA; V: TRBV20-1; CDR3: CSARDPTAPPNTEAFF; DNA: TGCAGTGCTAGAGATCCAACGGCACCGCCGAACACTGAAGCTTTCTTT
D: TRBD2; J: TRBJ2-1; size: NA; V: TRBV11-2; CDR3: CASSLTSGSDEQFF; DNA: TGTGCCAGCAGTTTGACTAGCGGGAGCGATGAGCAGTTCTTC
D: TRBD1; J: TRBJ1-1; size: many; V: TRBV7-2; CDR3: CASRLQGFTEAFF; DNA: TGTGCCAGCAGGTTACAGGGGTTCACTGAAGCTTTCTTT
D: TRBD1; J: TRBJ1-3; size: many; V: TRBV28; CDR3: CASSLDGTGAGNTIYF; DNA: TGTGCCAGCAGTTTAGACGGGACAGGAGCTGGAAACACCATATATTTT
D: TRBD1; J: TRBJ2-7; size: many; V: TRBV27; CDR3: CASSRGDRGRMGEQYF; DNA: TGTGCCAGCAGCCGGGGCGACAGGGGAAGGATGGGCGAGCAGTACTTC
D: NA; J: TRBJ2-4; size: few; V: TRBV19; CDR3: CASSITGIQYF; DNA: TGTGCCAGTAGTATAACCGGCATTCAGTACTTC
D: NA; J: TRBJ1-3; size: NA; V: TRBV2; CDR3: CASSATVTSGNTIYF; DNA: TGTGCCAGCAGTGCGACAGTGACTTCTGGAAACACCATATATTTT
D: NA; J: TRBJ1-5; size: many; V: TRBV12-3/TRBV12-4; CDR3: CASSDPGQPQHF; DNA: TGTGCCAGCAGTGACCCAGGTCAGCCCCAGCATTTT
D: NA; J: TRBJ2-1; size: NA; V: TRBV28; CDR3: CASSPGTPRSIEQFF; DNA: TGTGCCAGCAGTCCCGGGACACCCCGATCAATTGAGCAGTTCTTC
D: NA; J: TRBJ2-1; size: few; V: TRBV5-1; CDR3: CASSLVSGIDEQFF; DNA: TGCGCCAGCAGCTTGGTCTCAGGGATAGATGAGCAGTTCTTC
D: TRBD1; J: TRBJ2-1; size: NA; V: TRBV9; CDR3: CASSGGTGSYNEQFF; DNA: TGTGCCAGCAGCGGGGGGACAGGCTCCTACAATGAGCAGTTCTTC
D: NA; J: TRBJ1-1; size: NA; V: TRBV6-6; CDR3: CASILPSREAFF; DNA: TGTGCCAGCATCCTACCGTCCCGTGAAGCTTTCTTT
D: NA; J: TRBJ2-3; size: NA; V: TRBV11-2; CDR3: CASSSRRGGDTQYF; DNA: TGTGCCAGCAGCTCACGCCGGGGAGGAGATACGCAGTATTTT
D: NA; J: TRBJ2-1; size: NA; V: TRBV5-1; CDR3: CASNRPPNDEQFF; DNA: TGCGCCAGCAACCGCCCCCCGAACGATGAGCAGTTCTTC
D: TRBD2; J: TRBJ2-7; size: few; V: TRBV11-2; CDR3: CASRIAGVRNEQYF; DNA: TGTGCCAGCAGAATAGCGGGAGTCCGGAACGAGCAGTACTTC
D: NA; J: TRBJ2-6; size: many; V: TRBV28; CDR3: CASRPFGGSGANVLTF; DNA: TGTGCCAGCAGACCCTTTGGTGGCTCTGGGGCCAACGTCCTGACTTTC
D: TRBD2; J: TRBJ2-3; size: NA; V: TRBV5-1; CDR3: CASSARLAGDGDTQYF; DNA: TGCGCCAGCAGCGCCCGACTAGCGGGGGATGGAGATACGCAGTATTTT
D: NA; J: TRBJ2-1; size: NA; V: TRBV11-3; CDR3: CASSLTGVEQFF; DNA: TGTGCCAGCAGCCTTACGGGGGTAGAGCAGTTCTTC
D: NA; J: TRBJ2-5; size: many; V: TRBV5-1; CDR3: CASSFSQETQYF; DNA: TGCGCCAGCAGCTTCTCACAAGAGACCCAGTACTTC
D: TRBD1; J: TRBJ1-4; size: NA; V: TRBV18; CDR3: CASSSGQGTTNEKLFF; DNA: TGTGCCAGCTCGTCGGGACAGGGTACAACTAATGAAAAACTGTTTTTT
D: NA; J: TRBJ2-3; size: many; V: TRBV19; CDR3: CASSIIPGRDTQYF; DNA: TGTGCCAGTAGTATCATTCCTGGAAGGGATACGCAGTATTTT
D: TRBD1; J: TRBJ1-1; size: many; V: TRBV28; CDR3: CASSLTQGVNTEAFF; DNA: TGTGCCAGCAGTTTAACCCAGGGGGTGAACACTGAAGCTTTCTTT
D: NA; J: TRBJ1-4; size: few; V: TRBV20-1; CDR3: CSASKIATNEKLFF; DNA: TGCAGTGCTAGCAAGATTGCAACTAATGAAAAACTGTTTTTT
D: NA; J: TRBJ2-2; size: few; V: TRBV19; CDR3: CASSSVSTKSAGELFF; DNA: TGTGCCAGTAGTAGCGTCTCTACAAAATCGGCCGGGGAGCTGTTTTTT
D: NA; J: TRBJ2-3; size: few; V: TRBV2; CDR3: CASSVREMSTDTQYF; DNA: TGTGCCAGCAGTGTACGGGAGATGAGCACAGATACGCAGTATTTT
D: TRBD2; J: TRBJ2-1; size: NA; V: TRBV7-9; CDR3: CASSSSGGYNEQFF; DNA: TGTGCCAGCAGCTCCAGCGGGGGATACAATGAGCAGTTCTTC
D: TRBD2; J: TRBJ2-7; size: many; V: TRBV7-9; CDR3: CASSSGLAGAYEQYF; DNA: TGTGCCAGCAGCTCTGGACTAGCGGGAGCCTACGAGCAGTACTTC
D: NA; J: TRBJ2-1; size: few; V: TRBV10-3; CDR3: CAIRAEGVEQFF; DNA: TGTGCCATCAGGGCGGAGGGCGTTGAGCAGTTCTTC
D: NA; J: TRBJ2-7; size: few; V: TRBV5-4; CDR3: CASSSDSDSSYEQYF; DNA: TGTGCCAGCAGCTCAGATAGCGACAGCTCCTACGAGCAGTACTTC
D: NA; J: TRBJ2-7; size: few; V: TRBV4-2; CDR3: CASSQEVTGLAYEQYF; DNA: TGTGCCAGCAGCCAAGAGGTTACAGGGTTGGCGTACGAGCAGTACTTC
D: NA; J: TRBJ1-5; size: NA; V: TRBV30; CDR3: CAWSRGGYQPQHF; DNA: TGTGCCTGGAGCCGAGGGGGATATCAGCCCCAGCATTTT
D: NA; J: TRBJ2-3; size: many; V: TRBV6-6; CDR3: CASSYSAVTDTQYF; DNA: TGTGCCAGCAGTTACTCGGCGGTGACAGATACGCAGTATTTT
D: NA; J: TRBJ2-5; size: few; V: TRBV7-9; CDR3: CASSLVLGLETQYF; DNA: TGTGCCAGCAGCTTAGTTCTGGGATTAGAGACCCAGTACTTC
D: NA; J: TRBJ2-2; size: NA; V: TRBV5-1; CDR3: CASSPGRGENTGELFF; DNA: TGCGCCAGCAGCCCGGGAAGGGGTGAGAACACCGGGGAGCTGTTTTTT
D: NA; J: TRBJ2-7; size: NA; V: TRBV5-1; CDR3: CASSLTAPHFEQYF; DNA: TGCGCCAGCAGCTTGACCGCGCCTCATTTCGAGCAGTACTTC
D: TRBD2; J: TRBJ2-2; size: few; V: TRBV4-1; CDR3: CASSQRRGSTNTGELFF; DNA: TGCGCCAGCAGCCAACGGCGGGGGTCAACGAACACCGGGGAGCTGTTTTTT
D: TRBD2; J: TRBJ2-7; size: NA; V: TRBV28; CDR3: CASSLWGSGKDYEQYF; DNA: TGTGCCAGCAGTTTATGGGGTAGCGGGAAGGACTACGAGCAGTACTTC
D: NA; J: TRBJ2-2; size: NA; V: TRBV28; CDR3: CASNQIDRNTGELFF; DNA: TGTGCCAGCAACCAAATAGACAGGAACACCGGGGAGCTGTTTTTT
D: NA; J: TRBJ2-2; size: many; V: TRBV7-9; CDR3: CASSFFPGELFF; DNA: TGTGCCAGCAGCTTTTTCCCCGGGGAGCTGTTTTTT
D: NA; J: TRBJ2-1; size: NA; V: TRBV7-8; CDR3: CASSPRLVDEQFF; DNA: TGTGCCAGCAGCCCCCGTCTAGTAGATGAGCAGTTCTTC